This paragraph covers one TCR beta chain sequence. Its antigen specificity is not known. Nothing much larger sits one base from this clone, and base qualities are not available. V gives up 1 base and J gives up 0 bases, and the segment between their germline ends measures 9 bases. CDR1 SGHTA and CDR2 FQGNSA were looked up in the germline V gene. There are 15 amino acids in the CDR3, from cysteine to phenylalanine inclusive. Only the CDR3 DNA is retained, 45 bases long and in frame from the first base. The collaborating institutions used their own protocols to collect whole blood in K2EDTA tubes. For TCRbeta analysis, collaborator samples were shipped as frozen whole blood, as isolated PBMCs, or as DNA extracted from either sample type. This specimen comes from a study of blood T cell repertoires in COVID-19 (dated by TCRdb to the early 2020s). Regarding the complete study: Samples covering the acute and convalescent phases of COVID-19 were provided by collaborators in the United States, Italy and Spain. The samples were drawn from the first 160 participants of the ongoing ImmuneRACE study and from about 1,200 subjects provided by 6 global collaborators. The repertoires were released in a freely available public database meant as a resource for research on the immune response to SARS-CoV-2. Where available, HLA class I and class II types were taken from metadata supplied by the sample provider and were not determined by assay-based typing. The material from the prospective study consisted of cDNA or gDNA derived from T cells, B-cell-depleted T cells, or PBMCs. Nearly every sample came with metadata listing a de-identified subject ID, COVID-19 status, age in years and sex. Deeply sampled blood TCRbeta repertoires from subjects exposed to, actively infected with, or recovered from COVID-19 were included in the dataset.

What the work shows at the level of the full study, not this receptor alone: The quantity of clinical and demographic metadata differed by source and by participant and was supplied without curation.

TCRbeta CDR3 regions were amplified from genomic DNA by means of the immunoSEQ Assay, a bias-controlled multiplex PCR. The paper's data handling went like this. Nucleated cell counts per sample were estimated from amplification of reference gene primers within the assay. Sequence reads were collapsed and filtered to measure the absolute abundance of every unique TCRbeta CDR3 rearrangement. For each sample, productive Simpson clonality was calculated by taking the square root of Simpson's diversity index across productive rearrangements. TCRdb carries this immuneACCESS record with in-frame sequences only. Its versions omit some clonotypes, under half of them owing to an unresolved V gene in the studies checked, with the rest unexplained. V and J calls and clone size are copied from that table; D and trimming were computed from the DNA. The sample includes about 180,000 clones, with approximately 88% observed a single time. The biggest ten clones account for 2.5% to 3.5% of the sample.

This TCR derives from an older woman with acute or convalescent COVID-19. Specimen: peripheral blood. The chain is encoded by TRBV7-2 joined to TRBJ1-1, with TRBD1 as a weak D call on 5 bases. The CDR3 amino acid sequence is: CASSLGQIMNTEAFF. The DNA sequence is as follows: TGTGCCAGCAGCTTAGGACAGATCATGAACACTGAAGCTTTCTTT.